The 21 T cell receptor beta chains given below trace back to one sample, sequenced in a study of cytomegalovirus exposure and HLA in healthy donors. PCR used 60 Vbeta primers and 13 Jbeta primers. The method was immunoSEQ multiplex PCR; TCRdb's version includes in-frame clones alone and lacks a portion of them. The sample lists about 200,000 clones, around 64% occurring once. Sequencing used PBMCs. The receptors here all came from a man between 35 and 55 years old in good health and CMV-seropositive.

This clone was seen a single time. The gene calls are TRBV18 and TRBJ1-6; 9 positions match TRBD1. CDR1 is KGHSH and CDR2 is LQKENI in the germline V gene. V lost 2 bases and J lost 5; bases outside the gene matches: 1. The CDR3 is 15 amino acids. This chain's CDR3 is CASSPGTGNNSPLHF. CDR3 nucleotides: TGTGCCAGCTCACCAGGGACAGGGAATAATTCACCCCTCCACTTT.

This rearrangement joins TRBV5-1 to TRBJ1-1, with TRBD1 matching over 7 bases. With V trimmed by 4 bases and J by 6 bases, 9 bases remained unmatched. The germline CDR1 and CDR2 sequences are SGHRS and YFSETQ. The CDR3 loop spans 14 amino acids. The CDR3 bases are TGCGCCAGCAGCCTCTCTACAGGGGAAGCTGAAGCTTTCTTT. This gives the protein CASSLSTGEAEAFF.

This clone was counted only a few times. This sequence joins TRBV27 and TRBJ1-2; 10 bases align to TRBD1. The CDR3 loop spans 16 amino acids. Per germline, CDR1 MNHEY and CDR2 SMNVEV (reference sequence). J gave up 9 bases and V 1 base, and 11 bases lay outside the gene matches. In DNA form, the CDR3 reads TGTGCCAGCAGTTTATGGCGGACAGGGGGTATTCAAAGCTACACCTTC. Amino acids: CASSLWRTGGIQSYTF.

In this sample, this clone turned up a few times. V gene TRBV21-1 combines with J gene TRBJ2-7; TRBD2 is the table's D call and was not checked against the DNA. TRBV21-1 is marked as a pseudogene. The CDR3 contains 15 residues. In DNA, the CDR3 is TGTGCCAGCAGCAACTTGGGACTAGCGGGGAAGGAGCAGTACTTC. As protein: CASSNLGLAGKEQYF.

The sample holds a few counts of this clone. The V and J genes are TRBV6-4 and TRBJ2-2; 8 positions agree with TRBD2. The CDR3 length is 15 residues. From germline, CDR1 is MRHNA and CDR2 SNTAGT. Germline trimming cut 0 bases from V and 5 bases from J; bases unmatched to any gene: 2. CDR3 DNA: TGTGCCAGCAGTGACTCGGGACTAGATACCGGGGAGCTGTTTTTT. Its translation: CASSDSGLDTGELFF.

This rearrangement joins TRBV5-1 to TRBJ1-1; D remains unclear. CDR1 SGHRS and CDR2 YFSETQ come from the germline V gene. V lost 5 bases and J lost 1, with 12 bases in between. CDR3 length: 14 amino acids. CDR3 coding DNA: TGCGCCAGCAGACCCGGAGGAAGGAACACTGAAGCTTTCTTT. Its protein product is CASRPGGRNTEAFF. Looking up the rest from reference TRBV5-1 and TRBJ1-1 gives the full variable domain: KAGVTQTPRYLIKTRGQQVTLSCSPISGHRSVSWYQQTPGQGLQFLFEYFSETQRNKGNFPGRFSGRQFSNSRSEMNVSTLELGDSALYLCASRPGGRNTEAFFGQGTRLTVV.

In nucleotides, the CDR3 is TGCGCCAGCAGCCAAGAATGGGACAGGGCCACAGATACGCAGTATTTT. Translating gives CASSQEWDRATDTQYF. The rearrangement joins TRBV4-1 to TRBJ2-3, with TRBD1 identical over 9 bases. V was pared by 0 bases and J by 2 bases, with 3 bases of the junction left unmatched. CDR1 is MGHRA, CDR2 YSYEKL, per germline. The CDR3 is 16 residues long.

The chain is built from TRBV6-6 and TRBJ1-5; the D gene is possibly TRBD1 (5 bases). Germline CDR1 MNHNY, CDR2 SVGAGI (reference sequence). With 5 bases removed from V and 0 bases from J, the gap between germline ends came to 11 bases. This CDR3 has 15 residues. CDR3 DNA sequence: TGTGCCAGCAGTGCGACAGTTAATAGCAATCAGCCCCAGCATTTT. Protein sequence: CASSATVNSNQPQHF.

The V gene is TRBV28, the J gene TRBJ1-3; no clear D gene. The CDR3 covers 11 residues. Germline loops: CDR1 MDHEN, CDR2 SYDVKM. Trimming took off 5 bases at V and 8 bases at J, with 7 bases between the two ends. CDR3 bases: TGTGCCAGCAGTCCGGGAGACACCATATATTTT. Protein: CASSPGDTIYF. Drawing the rest from reference TRBV28 and TRBJ1-3, the complete variable domain is DVKVTQSSRYLVKRTGEKVFLECVQDMDHENMFWYRQDPGLGLRLIYFSYDVKMKEKGDIPEGYSVSREKKERFSLILESASTNQTSMYLCASSPGDTIYFGEGSWLTVV.

This clone was recorded only once. J is TRBJ2-2 and V is TRBV5-1, with TRBD2 as a possible D gene (5 bases). The CDR3 runs 13 residues. Germline CDR1 reads SGHRS; CDR2 reads YFSETQ. The V and J ends lost 1 base and 6 bases respectively, with 7 bases between them. This CDR3 is CASSLPGSGELFF. Written as DNA, the CDR3 is TGCGCCAGCAGCTTGCCGGGGTCCGGGGAGCTGTTTTTT. Full variable domain (remainder filled in from reference TRBV5-1 and TRBJ2-2): KAGVTQTPRYLIKTRGQQVTLSCSPISGHRSVSWYQQTPGQGLQFLFEYFSETQRNKGNFPGRFSGRQFSNSRSEMNVSTLELGDSALYLCASSLPGSGELFFGEGSRLTVL.

The gene calls are TRBV14 and TRBJ1-1, with D possibly being TRBD1 (5 bases). V was shortened by 1 base and J by 7 bases, with 13 bases between the two germline ends. Germline V CDR1 and CDR2: SGHDN, FVKESK. CDR3 length: 14 amino acids. This chain's CDR3 is CASSQAYGAVEAFF. Here the CDR3 DNA reads TGTGCCAGCAGCCAAGCATATGGGGCAGTTGAAGCTTTCTTT.

This chain uses TRBV5-1 with TRBJ1-1, with 8 bases identical to TRBD1. CDR1 is SGHRS and CDR2 is YFSETQ in the germline V gene. Unmatched junction bases numbered 10, after V lost 4 bases and J lost 2 bases. CDR3 length equals 16 residues. The DNA of the CDR3 is TGCGCCAGCAGCCTAACACCAGGACAGGGAAACACTGAAGCTTTCTTT. Residues: CASSLTPGQGNTEAFF.

This clone was detected a few times. The gene calls are TRBV6-5 and TRBJ1-5; D is ambiguous. This CDR3 region has 15 residues. Germline V lookup: CDR1 MNHEY, CDR2 SVGAGI. Trimming took off 0 bases at V and 11 bases at J, with 17 bases between the two ends. The CDR3 reads CASSYSIHPSTAQHF. The CDR3 region has the DNA TGTGCCAGCAGTTACTCGATTCACCCCAGCACAGCCCAGCATTTT.

V is TRBV18 and J is TRBJ2-5, with 7 bases that match TRBD1. J lost 4 bases, V lost 0 bases, and 5 bases had no gene match. In germline, CDR1 is KGHSH, CDR2 LQKENI. This CDR3 comprises 15 residues. The CDR3 region has the DNA TGTGCCAGCTCACCACCAAGGGGGCAGGGAGAGACCCAGTACTTC. Amino acids: CASSPPRGQGETQYF.

The V call is TRBV7-2, the J call TRBJ2-1; D ambiguous. The germline V gene has CDR1 SGHTA and CDR2 FQGNSA. V was clipped by 2 bases and J by 2 bases, with 13 bases between them. The CDR3 covers 16 residues. The CDR3 DNA reads as TGTGCCAGCAGCTTATTGGCCTTCACCACCTACAATGAGCAGTTCTTC. Protein sequence: CASSLLAFTTYNEQFF. Combining the CDR3 with reference TRBV7-2 and TRBJ2-1 gives the whole variable domain GAGVSQSPSNKVTEKGKDVELRCDPISGHTALYWYRQSLGQGLEFLIYFQGNSAPDKSGLPSDRFSAERTGGSVSTLTIQRTQQEDSAVYLCASSLLAFTTYNEQFFGPGTRLTVL.

The CDR3 sequence is CASSIRRGGNNEQFF. The CDR3 DNA reads as TGTGCCAGTAGTATTAGGAGGGGGGGGAACAATGAGCAGTTCTTC. This chain links TRBV19 with TRBJ2-1, with D possibly matching TRBD2 (7 bases). V was trimmed by 3 bases and J by 5 bases, leaving 14 bases between them. Germline V gene data show CDR1 as LNHDA and CDR2 as SQIVND (reference sequence). This CDR3 spans 15 amino acids.

The gene calls are TRBV19 and TRBJ2-3, with 8 bases identical to TRBD1. Germline V gene sequence: CDR1 LNHDA, CDR2 SQIVND (reference sequence). V gave up 4 bases and J gave up 7 bases; unmatched junction bases: 7. This CDR3 is built from 14 residues. The CDR3 DNA follows: TGTGCCAGTAGTACAGGGGGCGGTAAGAATACGCAGTATTTT. Residues: CASSTGGGKNTQYF.

This chain uses TRBV6-5 with TRBJ1-1; tentative D call: TRBD1 (5 bases). CDR1 MNHEY and CDR2 SVGAGI come from the germline V gene. The V end was cut by 6 bases, the J end by 3 bases, with 14 bases between. This CDR3 contains 14 residues. The CDR3 protein is CASRLGEEHTEAFF. The CDR3 DNA follows: TGTGCCAGCAGGTTAGGGGAAGAGCACACTGAAGCTTTCTTT.

V gene TRBV27 combines with J gene TRBJ2-7, with a tentative D call TRBD1 (8 bases). V lost 7 bases and J lost 3, with 16 bases in between. The germline gives CDR1 MNHEY, CDR2 SMNVEV (reference sequence). This CDR3 spans 14 amino acids. The CDR3 DNA is TGTGCCAGCATGTTGACAGGGGAGGGCTACGAGCAGTACTTC. It codes for CASMLTGEGYEQYF.

V usage is TRBV15 and J usage is TRBJ1-4; tentatively, D is TRBD1 (5 bases). V was shortened by 1 base and J by 6 bases, with 9 bases between the two germline ends. The CDR3 consists of 14 residues. CDR1 and CDR2 (germline): LNHNV, YYDKDF (reference sequence). CDR3 in amino acids: CATSRGGEDEKLFF. CDR3 coding DNA: TGTGCCACCAGCAGAGGGGGGGAGGATGAAAAACTGTTTTTT.

The gene calls are TRBV29-1 and TRBJ2-6; 7 bases are a match to TRBD1. V trimming: 4 bases; J trimming: 0 bases; junction bases outside the gene matches: 3. CDR3 size: 15 residues. Germline CDR1 is SQVTM and CDR2 is ANQGSEA. CDR3 residues: CSVAGTDSGANVLTF. Written as DNA, the CDR3 is TGCAGCGTTGCCGGGACAGACTCTGGGGCCAACGTCCTGACTTTC. The complete variable domain, with remaining parts taken from reference TRBV29-1 and TRBJ2-6, reads SAVISQKPSRDICQRGTSLTIQCQVDSQVTMMFWYRQQPGQSLTLIATANQGSEATYESGFVIDKFPISRPNLTFSTLTVSNMSPEDSSIYLCSVAGTDSGANVLTFGAGSRLTVL.